These 2 T cell receptor beta chains came from one sample sequenced in a study of CD4 T cells in relation to SARS-CoV-2 and coronaviruses. CD4+ T cells from unexposed donors were obtained before the COVID-19 pandemic (2011-2018). Profiling relied on immunoSEQ multiplex PCR, and the TCRdb table lists in-frame clones only, not all of them. The table includes tens of thousands of clones, about 92% detected once. Sequencing was done on a sample of naive CD4+ T cells from PBMCs. The sample's subset: naive CD4+ T cells isolated by negative enrichment. Receptors originate from a human donor in good health.

CDR3 nucleotides: TGTGCCAGCTCACCACCGTCGCGGTCGGAGGAGACCCAGTACTTC. Its protein product is CASSPPSRSEETQYF. The J gene is TRBJ2-5, the V gene TRBV18; the D is unclear. Trimming took off 0 bases at V and 5 bases at J, with 13 bases between the two ends. The germline V gene has CDR1 KGHSH and CDR2 LQKENI. This CDR3 spans 15 amino acids.

CDR3: CASSTAPYEQYF. DNA of the CDR3: TGTGCCAGCAGTACCGCCCCCTACGAGCAGTACTTC. The rearrangement links TRBV28 to TRBJ2-7; D uncertain. This CDR3 has 12 residues. Trimming removed 5 bases at V and 2 bases at J, with 7 bases between. CDR1 is MDHEN, CDR2 SYDVKM, per germline.